The text below deals with one TCR beta chain. This specimen comes from a study of blood T cell repertoires in COVID-19. Overall study: Samples came from the United States, Italy and Spain, spanning acute and convalescent COVID-19. PBMCs, B-cell-depleted T cells, or T cells provided the cDNA or gDNA that made up the material.

As originally analysed: By means of reference gene primer amplification, nucleated cell counts were estimated. The method was immunoSEQ multiplex PCR; TCRdb's version includes in-frame clones alone and lacks a portion of them. The V and J calls and clone size are taken from that table; D and trimming were inferred from the DNA. Here the sample spans about 200,000 clones, 78% being singletons. CDR1 is MNHEY and CDR2 is SVGEGT in the germline V gene. The CDR3 spans 15 residues. V was clipped by 2 bases and J by 0 bases, with 11 bases between them. Sequencing input: peripheral blood. The clonotype was recovered from a woman over 75 with active or convalescent COVID-19. V gene TRBV6-2 or TRBV6-3 combines with J gene TRBJ2-7, with D possibly matching TRBD2 (5 bases). The CDR3: CASSYAGDSSYEQYF. The DNA of the CDR3 is TGTGCCAGCAGTTACGCGGGTGATAGCTCCTACGAGCAGTACTTC.